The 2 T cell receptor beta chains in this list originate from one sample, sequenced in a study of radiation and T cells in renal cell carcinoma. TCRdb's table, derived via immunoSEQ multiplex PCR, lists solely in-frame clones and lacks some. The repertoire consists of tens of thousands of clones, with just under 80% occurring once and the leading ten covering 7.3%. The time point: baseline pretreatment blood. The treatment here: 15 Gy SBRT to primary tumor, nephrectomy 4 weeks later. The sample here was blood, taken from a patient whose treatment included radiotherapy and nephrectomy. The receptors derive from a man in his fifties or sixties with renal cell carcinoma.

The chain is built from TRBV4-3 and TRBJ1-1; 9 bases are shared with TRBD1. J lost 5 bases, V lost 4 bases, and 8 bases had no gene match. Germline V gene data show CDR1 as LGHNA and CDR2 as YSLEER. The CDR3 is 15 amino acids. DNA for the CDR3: TGCGCCAGCAGCCCTTCGGGACAGGGAGAGACTGAAGCTTTCTTT. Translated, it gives CASSPSGQGETEAFF.

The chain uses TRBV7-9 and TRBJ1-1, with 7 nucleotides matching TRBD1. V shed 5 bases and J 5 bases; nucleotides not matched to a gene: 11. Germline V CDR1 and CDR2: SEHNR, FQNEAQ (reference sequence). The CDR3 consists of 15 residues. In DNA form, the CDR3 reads TGTGCCAGCAGCGACATACAGGGGAGGACGACTGAAGCTTTCTTT. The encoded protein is CASSDIQGRTTEAFF.